This passage covers 20 T cell receptor beta chains from one sample sequenced in a study of cytomegalovirus exposure and HLA in healthy donors. Vbeta (60) and Jbeta (13) primers were used in the PCR. Sequencing used immunoSEQ multiplex PCR; TCRdb keeps in-frame clones, though not all of them. The sample has around 170,000 clones; over 80% are singletons. The material sequenced was PBMCs. These receptors all stem from a man aged 35 to 55 in good health and CMV-seronegative.

The gene calls are TRBV7-6 and TRBJ2-1; 7 bases agree with TRBD2. The V and J ends lost 2 bases and 7 bases, in that order; junction bases with no gene match: 8. Germline V gives CDR1 SGHVS, CDR2 FNYEAQ. CDR3 length: 15 residues. In DNA form, the CDR3 reads TGTGCCAGCAGCTTATACGCGGGGGAGGAGAATGAGCAGTTCTTC. Protein: CASSLYAGEENEQFF. Combining the CDR3 with reference TRBV7-6 and TRBJ2-1 gives the whole variable domain GAGVSQSPRYKVTKRGQDVALRCDPISGHVSLYWYRQALGQGPEFLTYFNYEAQQDKSGLPNDRFSAERPEGSISTLTIQRTEQRDSAMYRCASSLYAGEENEQFFGPGTRLTVL.

This clone occurred once. The chain joins TRBV10-3 to TRBJ1-5; TRBD1 agrees at 7 bases. Looked up from germline, CDR1 is ENHRY and CDR2 is SYGVKD. V shed 0 bases and J 1 base; nucleotides not matched to a gene: 3. This CDR3 is built from 16 residues. The DNA of the CDR3 is TGTGCCATCAGTGAGTCTGTGACAGGGAGCAATCAGCCCCAGCATTTT. This translates into CAISESVTGSNQPQHF.

Concerning this clone itself: The sample carries other DNA sequences with the same CDR3. V is TRBV2 and J is TRBJ1-5, with TRBD1 matching over 8 bases. From germline, CDR1 is SNHLY and CDR2 FYNNEI. Unmatched junction bases numbered 6, after V lost 7 bases and J lost 4 bases. The CDR3 loop spans 14 amino acids. CDR3 sequence: CASTSDRVNQPQHF. Here the CDR3 DNA reads TGTGCCAGCACGTCGGACAGGGTAAATCAGCCCCAGCATTTT.

The chain is built from TRBV29-1 and TRBJ2-1; possibly TRBD2 for D (6 bases). The CDR3 sequence is 11 residues long. Germline values: CDR1 SQVTM, CDR2 ANQGSEA. V lost 7 bases and J 7 bases, leaving 11 bases between the germline ends. The CDR3 loop is CSGGGGNEQFF. CDR3 DNA sequence: TGCAGCGGCGGAGGAGGGAATGAGCAGTTCTTC.

The rearrangement joins TRBV5-1 to TRBJ2-7, with 7 bases fitting TRBD1. The CDR3 spans 13 residues. Per the germline V gene, CDR1 is SGHRS and CDR2 is YFSETQ. V shed 4 bases and J 3 bases; nucleotides not matched to a gene: 4. The CDR3 spells CASSPGQDYEQYF. CDR3 coding DNA: TGCGCCAGCAGCCCTGGACAGGACTACGAGCAGTACTTC. Together with reference TRBV5-1 and TRBJ2-7, the CDR3 gives the full variable domain: KAGVTQTPRYLIKTRGQQVTLSCSPISGHRSVSWYQQTPGQGLQFLFEYFSETQRNKGNFPGRFSGRQFSNSRSEMNVSTLELGDSALYLCASSPGQDYEQYFGPGTRLTVT.

V and J are TRBV5-5 and TRBJ2-3; 8 bases line up with TRBD2. J lost 7 bases, V lost 6 bases, and 10 bases had no gene match. This CDR3 is 14 amino acids long. Germline V gene sequence: CDR1 SGHKS, CDR2 YYEKEE (reference sequence). As DNA, the CDR3 is TGTGCCAGCACCACCCTCGGGGGGGGACATACGCAGTATTTT. Encoded protein: CASTTLGGGHTQYF.

The V call is TRBV6-6, the J call TRBJ1-5, with TRBD1 identical over 7 bases. CDR1 and CDR2 from the germline V gene are MNHNY and SVGAGI (reference sequence). V was pared by 0 bases and J by 1 base, with 3 bases of the junction left unmatched. The CDR3 is 16 amino acids. The CDR3 DNA reads TGTGCCAGCAGTTACTCGGGCAGGGGGAGCAATCAGCCCCAGCATTTT. This gives the protein CASSYSGRGSNQPQHF.

This rearrangement joins TRBV30 to TRBJ1-5; tentatively, D is TRBD1 (6 bases). Per germline, CDR1 GTSNPN and CDR2 SVGIG (reference sequence). Deletions cut 3 bases from V and 6 bases from J, with 12 bases between. The CDR3 is 13 residues long. Here the CDR3 DNA reads TGTGCCTGGAGCCCCAGGGGCGGTCAGCCCCAGCATTTT. Residues: CAWSPRGGQPQHF.

J is TRBJ1-5 and V is TRBV25-1; D is ambiguous. The CDR3 has 11 amino acids. V dropped 5 bases and J dropped 15 bases, with 14 bases sitting between them. Germline V gives CDR1 MGHDK, CDR2 SYGVNS. CDR3 nucleotides: TGTGCCAGCAGTCTGGGCCGTAGTTGGCATTTT. As protein: CASSLGRSWHF.

The rearrangement joins TRBV9 to TRBJ1-3; D unresolved. CDR1 is SGDLS and CDR2 is YYNGEE in the germline V gene. This CDR3 has 14 amino acids. V lost 0 bases and J 7 bases, leaving 11 bases between the germline ends. The CDR3 loop is CASSVAETGNTIYF. As DNA, the CDR3 is TGTGCCAGCAGCGTAGCGGAGACGGGGAACACCATATATTTT. Full variable domain (missing parts from reference TRBV9 and TRBJ1-3): DSGVTQTPKHLITATGQRVTLRCSPRSGDLSVYWYQQSLDQGLQFLIQYYNGEERAKGNILERFSAQQFPDLHSELNLSSLELGDSALYFCASSVAETGNTIYFGEGSWLTVV.

The chain combines TRBV7-2 with TRBJ2-7; 7 nucleotides align to TRBD2. Germline assignment: CDR1 SGHTA and CDR2 FQGNSA. The CDR3 sequence is 16 residues long. Trimming at V came to 5 bases and at J to 2 bases, leaving 12 bases not matched to a gene. The CDR3 loop is CASSPVSSGRPYEQYF. The CDR3 DNA reads as TGTGCCAGCAGCCCCGTTTCTAGCGGTCGTCCCTACGAGCAGTACTTC.

V usage is TRBV7-3 and J usage is TRBJ2-1, with D tentatively TRBD1 (5 bases). Trimming pared 5 bases from V and 7 bases from J, leaving 12 bases between. CDR3 length equals 13 residues. CDR1 and CDR2 from the germline V gene are SGHTA and FQGTGA. CDR3 DNA: TGTGCCAGCAGCCGTCTCTCAGGGAATGAGCAGTTCTTC. This sequence encodes CASSRLSGNEQFF.

To note about this clone: The sample carries other DNA sequences with the same CDR3. The J gene is TRBJ1-2, the V gene TRBV28, with 9 bases lining up with TRBD1. V was clipped by 4 bases and J by 4 bases; unmatched bases: 4. Germline CDR1 MDHEN, CDR2 SYDVKM. CDR3 length equals 14 residues. The chain's CDR3 is CASSSGQGTYGYTF. The CDR3 coding sequence is TGTGCCAGCAGTTCCGGACAGGGGACCTATGGCTACACCTTC.

The chain joins TRBV2 to TRBJ1-1, with TRBD1 identical over 7 bases. J lost 4 bases, V lost 5 bases, and 7 bases had no gene match. The CDR3 is made up of 14 amino acids. CDR1 and CDR2 from the germline V gene are SNHLY and FYNNEI. CDR3 amino acids: CASSITRGLTEAFF. As DNA, the CDR3 is TGTGCCAGCAGTATTACGAGGGGGCTCACTGAAGCTTTCTTT.

The J gene is TRBJ1-4, the V gene TRBV30, with D perhaps TRBD1 (6 bases). The CDR3 is 16 amino acids. In germline, CDR1 is GTSNPN, CDR2 SVGIG (reference sequence). Trimming cost V 1 base and J 4 bases, with 16 bases left between them. The CDR3 spells CAWSARGRTSNEKLFF. The CDR3 DNA reads as TGTGCCTGGAGTGCCAGGGGCCGAACGAGTAATGAAAAACTGTTTTTT.

The chain uses TRBV28 and TRBJ2-6; TRBD1 matches 11 bases. V lost 5 bases to trimming and J lost 4 bases; unmatched junction nucleotides: 10. The germline gives CDR1 MDHEN, CDR2 SYDVKM. This CDR3 comprises 18 residues. The CDR3 coding sequence is TGTGCCAGCAGTGGAGAAGGGACAGGGGGTTTCGGGGCCAACGTCCTGACTTTC. This gives the protein CASSGEGTGGFGANVLTF.

The chain employs TRBV4-1 and TRBJ1-6, with 8 bases matching TRBD1. Germline V gene data show CDR1 as MGHRA and CDR2 as YSYEKL. The CDR3 is 16 amino acids. V lost 0 bases to trimming and J lost 7 bases; unmatched junction nucleotides: 5. The CDR3 is CASSQDLAGGNSPLHF. The DNA for the CDR3 is TGCGCCAGCAGCCAAGATCTCGCAGGGGGCAATTCACCCCTCCACTTT.

The chain has TRBV2 and TRBJ2-7, with TRBD2 matching 11 bases. Germline-derived CDR1 and CDR2 are SNHLY and FYNNEI. The CDR3 length is 18 residues. The V segment lost 0 bases and the J segment 0 bases; nucleotides outside the gene matches: 7. CDR3 DNA: TGTGCCAGCAGTGAAGCGAGATTAGCGGGAGGGCTCTCCTACGAGCAGTACTTC. Its protein product is CASSEARLAGGLSYEQYF.

This clone was detected only a few times. This rearrangement joins TRBV5-4 to TRBJ1-2; 7 bases match TRBD1. After removal of 10 bases from V and 2 bases from J, the junction contained 5 bases not matched to a gene. The CDR3 is 12 amino acids. Germline V gene data show CDR1 as SGHNT and CDR2 as YYREEE (reference sequence). CDR3 sequence: CAAGTVNYGYTF. In DNA, the CDR3 is TGTGCCGCCGGGACAGTGAACTATGGCTACACCTTC.

The chain has TRBV5-1 and TRBJ1-3; no firm D call. The germline V gene has CDR1 SGHRS and CDR2 YFSETQ. This CDR3 is 14 amino acids long. Trimming shortened V by 3 bases and J by 4 bases, and 11 bases separated the two germline ends. The DNA of the CDR3 is TGCGCCAGCAGCTCGTCGGCGGCCGGAAACACCATATATTTT. Protein product: CASSSSAAGNTIYF.